This T cell receptor (beta chain) stems from a study of cytomegalovirus exposure and HLA in healthy donors (dated by TCRdb to about 2017). About the full investigation: In an earlier analysis of around 540 of the donors, 276 Gb of sequence data and just under 120 million unique TCR beta sequences from 150 million to 200 million T cells were reported. An early release covering some 640 HLA-typed donors comprised approximately 290 gigabases of sequencing data and around 80 million unique TCR sequences. Among the roughly 380 genotyped donors, about 83% belonged to the genetic ancestry cluster associated with self-reported Caucasian donors. The study was designed to test whether signatures of past pathogen exposure could be identified by cataloging public T cell receptors. Using immunosequencing, the study profiled T cell repertoires from approximately 700 subjects and related those repertoires to cytomegalovirus serostatus. In addition to the first cohort of around 670 subjects, a separate validation cohort of 120 different subjects was used. The study combined high-throughput TCR immunosequencing, statistical association of individual TCRs with disease status, and machine learning to predict cytomegalovirus infection status. In a later analysis, previously published TCR beta repertoires from about 670 donors were re-analyzed and high-resolution HLA genotyping was added so that TCR occurrence patterns could be studied. In the later analysis, no new phenotypic data were used to find candidate immune exposures; instead, reliance was placed on TCR beta sequences and their occurrence across donors. An earlier analysis of 587 of the donors applied high-throughput TCR beta sequencing to assess whether each TCR beta V gene segment acted as functional or pseudogenic. Donor age, sex, ethnicity and CMV serostatus were compiled together with the repertoire data. A later genetic analysis used genome-wide SNP genotypes for about three fifths of the roughly 700 donors, treating that subset as a discovery cohort. All discovery cohort repertoires had been generated on a single sequencing platform. Both class I and class II loci were covered by HLA typing, at four-digit resolution. The number of donors typed differed by locus, with about 629-640 for A, B, C, DRB1 and DQB1, more than 500 for DQA1, about 610 for DPA1, and some 450 for DPB1. Four or five DR-DQ haplotypes were treated as single units for association and clustering because of strong linkage in the cohort. Across approximately 400 genotyped donors of the cohort, an average of about 240,000 unique TCR beta nucleotide sequences per donor were sequenced, and roughly a sixth of those sequences were non-productive. Overall study results and their limits: According to a later genetic analysis, donors in an Asian-associated ancestry cluster had fewer N-insertions in productive TCRs than the approximately 690-donor mean. A total of 150 to 200 TCR beta chains were listed by the study as associated with cytomegalovirus. The sequencing pipeline was judged likely to have produced a cluster of highly shared sequence variants as a technical artifact. According to a later analysis, parvovirus B19, influenza, CMV and Epstein-Barr virus appeared linked to several top co-occurrence clusters. Correlated functional status among segregating V segments might reflect linkage disequilibrium, but an unknown experimental factor could not be ruled out. According to a later analysis, TCR association rates differed among HLA loci, with DRB1 alleles showing the most associated TCRs and HLA-C alleles showing the fewest. V-gene and J-gene trimming of TCR beta chains was associated with a missense DCLRE1C variant in a later genetic analysis, and the association was replicated in an independent cohort. When HLA alleles, especially DR and DQ, strongly co-occurred, TCR associations were difficult to assign to individual alleles. This cohort had only TCR beta chains sequenced, and the lack of alpha or paired-chain data limited which features could be detected. The authors suggested that the approach could potentially be generalized to other disease states and immunological phenotypes. Compared with equally common non-associated chains, HLA-associated TCR beta chains in a later analysis were more clonally expanded and had lower generation probabilities. Three of the identified cytomegalovirus-associated TCR beta chains were confirmed in vitro to be specific for cytomegalovirus antigens. Because counts were too low, seventeen rarely observed V segments, including chromosome 9 orphons, were excluded from the earlier analysis of 587 of the donors. A later analysis associated 15,000 to 20,000 TCR beta sequences with specific HLA alleles at a false discovery rate of 0.05. Broadly in line with IMGT annotations, most TCR beta V segments showed up in productive rearrangements about 87% or about 30% of the time in an earlier analysis of roughly 590 of the donors. A further reported finding was that TCR beta sequences accurately predicted the HLA-A and HLA-B alleles for most subjects in the first cohort. The classifier was reported to diagnose cytomegalovirus status with high specificity and sensitivity in both the original and validation cohorts. Sequencing depth was assumed to be roughly uniform across donors in the presence/absence analyses, though that assumption may not hold. While some public TCRs were present in many individuals, most TCR sequences turned up only very rarely across donors. A later analysis found that most CMV-associated TCR beta chains appeared HLA-restricted, with HLA associations seemingly driven largely by CMV exposure. CMV serostatus was the only immune exposure information available for the cohort. Because some donors lacked HLA typing at each locus, the association tests relied only on the typed subset.

The cohort was made up of approximately 700 healthy bone marrow donors. All cohort members were sampled while nominally healthy, although unrecorded immune exposures were likely present. The donor was CMV seropositive and was included in the group of some 290 seropositive cohort members. Each donor provided a peripheral blood sample, and peripheral blood mononuclear cells were used for TCR beta sequencing. Genomic DNA extraction from the blood cell samples was performed with the Qiagen DNeasy Blood Extraction Kit. Libraries came from the immunoSEQ multiplex PCR assay. A mixture of 60 forward primers for TCR Vbeta segments and 13 reverse primers for TCR Jbeta segments was used in the multiplex PCR. Amplification of the CDR3 region of rearranged TCR beta genes was performed with a multiplex PCR assay on genomic DNA. The amplified TCR beta libraries were sequenced on the Illumina HiSeq System as 87-base-pair reads. In the original analysis: In a later analysis, some 80 million unique TCR beta chains were counted across the approximately 640 repertoires, and roughly 9.9 million of these chains were shared by at least two donors. To remove PCR and sequencing errors, raw reads were error-corrected and collapsed into unique sequences using a nearest-neighbor algorithm that merged closely related sequences. To assign V, D and J gene segments, CDR3 sequences were aligned to IMGT reference sequences. For a sequence to be retained, a match of at least six nucleotides to both a V gene segment and a J gene segment was required. Rearrangements were classified as productive when the CDR3 lacked stop codons and remained in frame with V and J, and all other rearrangements were classified as non-productive. Following IMGT convention, CDR3 was defined as the stretch from the second conserved V-encoded cysteine up to the conserved J-encoded phenylalanine. Sequences without an unambiguous match to a single V gene segment were excluded from the earlier analysis of approximately 560 of the donors. An earlier analysis of a few hundred of the donors called V segments functional above 56.7% productive rearrangements and segregating when the between-donor standard deviation exceeded 5%. A statistical classification framework was built for diagnosing cytomegalovirus status from the catalog of TCR beta chain sequences. A later analysis assigned V and J genes by comparing TCR nucleotide sequences with IMGT/GENE-DB human TR gene sequences. A later analysis assigned CDR3 sequences and most-parsimonious VDJ recombination scenarios with the TCRdist pipeline. In a later analysis, every TCR beta chain was defined by the combination of its CDR3 amino acid sequence and its V-gene family, and reads without a unique V-gene family were dropped. In a later analysis, around 650 highly shared, low-generation-probability nucleotide sequences were removed to address suspected cross-contamination and a sequencing artifact. For each public chain, a later analysis derived a clonal expansion index from normalized ranks of inferred template counts within each repertoire. In a later analysis, generation probabilities were computed with a VDJ recombination model fitted to out-of-frame rearrangements, and the resulting probabilities were checked against IGoR. Hypergeometric tests were used in a later analysis to score TCR-TCR, TCR-HLA and TCR-CMV co-occurrence, with a repertoire-size bias correction applied to the TCR pairs. In a later analysis, false discovery rates were estimated by permuting HLA or CMV assignments 20 times. In a later analysis, co-occurring TCRs were grouped using DBSCAN, with TCRdist sequence similarity added in when clustering inside HLA-allele-positive subsets. Co-occurrence clustering excluded repertoires with fewer than 30,000 or more than 120,000 public chains, plus five with anomalous nucleotide sharing. The clones in this table, taken by TCRdb from immuneACCESS, are in-frame only. Not every clone is retained; where verified, under half of the shortfall comes from an unresolved V gene, and the cause of the rest is unknown. Clone size and the V and J calls come from that table; the DNA yielded D and trimming. Recorded for this sample are about 140,000 clones; about 80% of them occurred a single time. The ten largest clonotypes hold approximately 1.2% of the sample.

As regards this clone: Its target antigen remains unknown. Nothing much larger sits one base from this clone, and base qualities are not available.

Sequenced: PBMCs. This clonotype originated in a male donor in good health and CMV-seropositive.

The sequenced DNA: TGTGCCAGCAGTCCTACTCAGGGGTTGTACAATGAGCAGTTCTTC. Its amino acids are CASSPTQGLYNEQFF. The chain couples TRBV27 to TRBJ2-1, and TRBD1 may be the D gene, going by 6 matching bases. Spanning cysteine to phenylalanine, the CDR3 consists of 15 amino acids. Left in the record is the CDR3 DNA by itself, 45 bases read in frame from the first base. CDR1 and CDR2 are read off the germline V gene (reference sequence) as MNHEY and SMNVEV. V is pared back by 5 bases and J by 4 bases, with 15 bases lying between the germline termini.